Here is one T cell receptor beta chain with its context. What it binds is not known. This entry comes from a study of siplizumab effects on memory and regulatory T cells. Whole-study results and caveats: The drug siplizumab significantly decreased the alloreactive sequences that could be traced to unstimulated CD4+ memory cells. An assignable phenotype, naive or memory, was missing from roughly 83-96% of proliferating CD4+ or CD8+ clones. Proliferating siplizumab-culture Treg suppressive function went unconfirmed.

Per sample, the assay covered 100,000 or so TCR templates. Assay: immunoSEQ multiplex PCR; the TCRdb copy retains only in-frame clones and omits some. The repertoire consists of 92,000 or so clones, with 90% occurring once and the leading ten covering 15%. The clonotype comes from a human donor in good health. The sample was CD4+ T cells sorted from blood.

DNA for the CDR3: TGTGCCAGCAGCTTGAGAGCACCCGCTAACTATGGCTACACCTTC. It is translated as CASSLRAPANYGYTF. The chain is built from TRBV5-6 and TRBJ1-2, with D unresolved. The CDR3 runs 15 residues. Trimming stripped 1 base from V and 0 bases from J, with 10 bases between. Germline V gene data show CDR1 as SGHDT and CDR2 as YYEEEE.